This record concerns one TCR beta chain sequence. The antigen is not known. The CDR3 covers 16 residues. V lost 1 base to trimming and J lost 2 bases, with 12 bases between them. Looked up from germline, CDR1 is SGHAT and CDR2 is FQDESV (reference sequence). In the PCR, 60 Vbeta and 13 Jbeta primers were used. TCRdb's table, derived via immunoSEQ multiplex PCR, lists solely in-frame clones and lacks some. The sample includes around 160,000 clones, around three quarters seen only once; the top ten take over 0.95%. This entry is derived from a study of cytomegalovirus exposure and HLA in healthy donors. Notes on the study in general: A later analysis found TCR association rates differed by HLA locus, highest for DRB1 and lowest for HLA-C. Most TCRs appeared rarely, but some public TCRs recurred in many donors. In vitro assays verified that three CMV-associated chains recognized CMV antigens specifically. Available immune exposure information was restricted to CMV serostatus only.

Sequencing input: PBMCs. The TCR originated in a middle-aged woman in good health and CMV-seronegative. The chain recombines TRBV11-1 with TRBJ2-1; perhaps TRBD2 as D (5 bases). The CDR3 DNA reads as TGTGCCAGCAGCTTAGGAACCGGGATTACCTACAATGAGCAGTTCTTC. Translation: CASSLGTGITYNEQFF. Full variable domain (missing parts from reference TRBV11-1 and TRBJ2-1): EAEVAQSPRYKITEKSQAVAFWCDPISGHATLYWYRQILGQGPELLVQFQDESVVDDSQLPKDRFSAERLKGVDSTLKIQPAELGDSAMYLCASSLGTGITYNEQFFGPGTRLTVL.